Below are 11 T cell receptor beta chains sequenced from a single sample in a study of OX40 agonist ivuxolimab in advanced cancers. The repertoire was sequenced with immunoSEQ multiplex PCR; TCRdb's copy has only in-frame clones and lacks some. Of about 35,000 clones in the sample, over 60% were seen once. This sample comprised CD4+ or CD8+ T cells sorted from blood, obtained in a trial of the OX40 agonist ivuxolimab. The receptors come from an adult with an advanced solid tumor such as melanoma, head and neck, liver or kidney cancer.

This clone has only a few counts. The chain has TRBV6-5 and TRBJ1-2; D gene ambiguous. The CDR3 is 12 residues long. The V end lost 2 bases, the J end lost 9 bases, and 10 bases lay between the germline ends. Germline assignment: CDR1 MNHEY and CDR2 SVGAGI. CDR3 sequence: CASSYRGSSYTF. The CDR3 coding sequence is TGTGCCAGCAGTTACCGAGGGAGTAGCTACACCTTC.

The CDR3 nucleotides read TGTGCCAGCAGTTACTCGATAACAGGGTCGATCTATGGCTACACCTTC. Translation gives CASSYSITGSIYGYTF. V is TRBV6-6 and J is TRBJ1-2, with D perhaps matching TRBD1 (6 bases). This CDR3 contains 16 residues. The germline gives CDR1 MNHNY, CDR2 SVGAGI (reference sequence). Trimming stripped 0 bases from V and 4 bases from J, with 15 bases between.

This clone was seen more than once but under ten times. The rearrangement links TRBV7-9 to TRBJ2-7, with a possible D match to TRBD1 (5 bases). Trimming shortened V by 2 bases and J by 0 bases, and 14 bases separated the two germline ends. CDR3 length equals 16 residues. Germline CDR1 reads SEHNR; CDR2 reads FQNEAQ (reference sequence). The CDR3, as DNA: TGTGCCAGCAGCTTATCTAGGGGCTTGGGCTCCTACGAGCAGTACTTC. Translating it yields CASSLSRGLGSYEQYF.

This clone was detected only a few times. This chain uses TRBV25-1 with TRBJ1-1; D call uncertain. The CDR3 covers 14 residues. Germline assignment: CDR1 MGHDK and CDR2 SYGVNS. Trimming took off 6 bases at V and 4 bases at J, with 15 bases between the two ends. Here the CDR3 DNA reads TGTGCCAGCAGCAGCCTAAGTTGGTCCACTGAAGCTTTCTTT. Translated: CASSSLSWSTEAFF.

The chain has TRBV19 and TRBJ1-2; 8 bases match TRBD1. Looked up from germline, CDR1 is LNHDA and CDR2 is SQIVND (reference sequence). The V and J ends lost 3 bases and 4 bases, in that order; junction bases with no gene match: 1. The CDR3 sequence is 13 residues long. CDR3: CASSIGQGYGYTF. In DNA, the CDR3 is TGTGCCAGTAGTATCGGACAGGGCTATGGCTACACCTTC.

The rearrangement uses TRBV11-2 and TRBJ2-7; D gene unclear. The germline V gene encodes CDR1 SGHAT and CDR2 FQNNGV. Trimming took off 1 base at V and 2 bases at J, with 6 bases between the two ends. The CDR3 has 13 amino acids. This CDR3 is CASSLAVTYEQYV. The DNA of the CDR3 is TGTGCCAGCAGCTTAGCGGTAACCTACGAGCAGTACGTC.

Here the CDR3 reads CASSETESVGNTEAFF. The CDR3 nucleotides read TGTGCCAGCAGTGAGACAGAGAGTGTGGGGAACACTGAAGCTTTCTTT. This sequence joins TRBV2 and TRBJ1-1, with D maybe TRBD1 (5 bases). The CDR3 extends over 16 amino acids. Trimming removed 3 bases from V and 1 base from J, with 15 bases in between. The V gene's germline CDR1 is SNHLY and CDR2 FYNNEI.

As to this clone: In the same sample, other DNA sequences code for this CDR3. Here the CDR3 reads CSARQGALGLNYGYTF. CDR3 in DNA: TGCAGCGCCCGACAGGGGGCGCTTGGGTTGAACTATGGCTACACCTTC. V gene TRBV29-1 combines with J gene TRBJ1-2; 10 bases line up with TRBD1. Unmatched junction bases numbered 13, after V lost 7 bases and J lost 2 bases. The CDR3 extends over 16 amino acids. Per the germline V gene, CDR1 is SQVTM and CDR2 is ANQGSEA.

V is TRBV5-1 and J is TRBJ2-5, with D perhaps given as TRBD1 or TRBD2 (5 bases each). V was trimmed by 3 bases and J by 3 bases, leaving 9 bases between them. This CDR3 spans 13 amino acids. The germline CDR1 and CDR2 sequences are SGHRS and YFSETQ. The CDR3 region is CASSYRGEETQYF. The DNA of the CDR3 is TGCGCCAGCAGCTATCGAGGGGAAGAGACCCAGTACTTC.

There are a few counts of this clone. The rearrangement uses TRBV2 and TRBJ2-7; D is possibly TRBD1 (6 bases). The V end lost 1 base, the J end lost 0 bases, and 7 bases lay between the germline ends. CDR1 is SNHLY and CDR2 is FYNNEI in the germline V gene. The CDR3 has 14 residues. DNA for the CDR3: TGTGCCAGCAGTGAAGGCAGGGGCTCCTACGAGCAGTACTTC. Translated: CASSEGRGSYEQYF.

This chain links TRBV5-1 with TRBJ1-2; 7 bases are a match to TRBD1. J was trimmed by 2 bases and V by 6 bases; bases with no gene match: 7. Germline lookup yields CDR1 SGHRS and CDR2 YFSETQ. This CDR3 is built from 14 residues. CDR3 sequence: CASKQGPLNYGYTF. In DNA, the CDR3 is TGCGCCAGCAAACAGGGGCCTTTAAACTATGGCTACACCTTC.